These 8 T cell receptor beta chains originate from one sample sequenced in a study of cytomegalovirus exposure and HLA in healthy donors. Primers for the PCR totalled 60 Vbeta and 13 Jbeta. The assay was immunoSEQ multiplex PCR, and TCRdb's table has in-frame clones only and misses some. Here the sample spans 95,000 to 150,000 clones, 10% to 13% being singletons. Sequences were obtained from PBMCs. The receptors shown here come from a woman between 18 and 30 years old in good health and CMV-seropositive.

This clone was seen a few times. The gene calls are TRBV7-9 and TRBJ1-2, with a weak D call TRBD1 (5 bases). Germline CDR1 and CDR2: SEHNR and FQNEAQ (reference sequence). Trimming removed 4 bases at V and 8 bases at J, with 14 bases between. The CDR3 contains 13 residues. The CDR3 DNA is TGTGCCAGCAGCTCCATTGGGGGGAGCGGCTACACCTTC. Translated, it gives CASSSIGGSGYTF.

The chain is built from TRBV29-1 and TRBJ1-1; unclear D gene. This CDR3 spans 12 amino acids. CDR1 and CDR2 from the germline V gene are SQVTM and ANQGSEA. V lost 0 bases and J 8 bases, leaving 10 bases between the germline ends. CDR3 residues: CSVEDLGSEAFF. CDR3 DNA sequence: TGCAGCGTTGAAGATCTGGGGAGCGAAGCTTTCTTT. Variable domain in full (rest from reference TRBV29-1 and TRBJ1-1): SAVISQKPSRDICQRGTSLTIQCQVDSQVTMMFWYRQQPGQSLTLIATANQGSEATYESGFVIDKFPISRPNLTFSTLTVSNMSPEDSSIYLCSVEDLGSEAFFGQGTRLTVV.

This chain joins TRBV4-2 and TRBJ1-5; 7 nucleotides agree with TRBD1. CDR1 LGHNA and CDR2 YNFKEQ come from the germline V gene. The CDR3 consists of 15 residues. With 5 bases clipped from V and 6 bases from J, the junction kept 10 bases outside the gene matches. CDR3 nucleotides: TGTGCCAGCAGCTTGGTACAGGGGTGGGCTCAGCCCCAGCATTTT. Encoded protein: CASSLVQGWAQPQHF.

The J gene is TRBJ2-1, the V gene TRBV7-9; TRBD1 matches 12 bases. This CDR3 has 15 amino acids. The trim removed 4 bases at V and 6 bases at J, leaving 4 bases unmatched. Germline V lookup: CDR1 SEHNR, CDR2 FQNEAQ (reference sequence). CDR3 amino acids: CASSSGTGGFNEQFF. For the CDR3, the DNA is TGTGCCAGCAGCTCCGGGACAGGGGGCTTCAATGAGCAGTTCTTC.

This clone appeared a few times. The chain has TRBV19 and TRBJ1-2; D uncertain. V was pared by 3 bases and J by 5 bases, with 16 bases between. Germline-derived CDR1 and CDR2 are LNHDA and SQIVND (reference sequence). The CDR3 runs 15 residues. CDR3: CASSILGRADYGYTF. CDR3 nucleotide sequence: TGTGCCAGTAGTATCCTAGGGAGGGCCGATTATGGCTACACCTTC.

This clone was seen a few times. The chain couples TRBV27 to TRBJ2-3; no definite D call. V was shortened by 2 bases and J by 3 bases, with 9 bases between the two germline ends. The CDR3 consists of 14 residues. Germline V gives CDR1 MNHEY, CDR2 SMNVEV (reference sequence). The CDR3 region is CASSLGSGTDTQYF. CDR3 nucleotide sequence: TGTGCCAGCAGTTTAGGGTCAGGAACAGATACGCAGTATTTT.

This clone was counted a few times. The chain has TRBV19 and TRBJ1-5; 9 nucleotides align to TRBD1. This CDR3 has 17 residues. Germline CDR1 reads LNHDA; CDR2 reads SQIVND (reference sequence). Trimming removed 0 bases from V and 3 bases from J; junction bases left unmatched: 6. CDR3 loop: CASSIDHRTGDNQPQHF. In nucleotides, the CDR3 is TGTGCCAGTAGTATAGATCACCGGACAGGGGACAATCAGCCCCAGCATTTT.

V usage is TRBV6-5 and J usage is TRBJ1-2; D gene unclear. The CDR3 loop spans 11 amino acids. V was pared by 4 bases and J by 8 bases, with 8 bases between. Germline lookup yields CDR1 MNHEY and CDR2 SVGAGI. In DNA form, the CDR3 reads TGTGCCAGCAGTTCCAACGGGGGCTACACCTTC. Its protein is CASSSNGGYTF.